This TCR beta chain was retrieved from a study of blood T cells in healthy people across ages. At the level of the study: Capture by template switching was about one barcoded beta molecule per two T cells.

Sample-barcoded 5' priming and a J-beta primer mix drove a second PCR of roughly 6 to 12 cycles. Carrying 12 random nucleotides, a template-switch adaptor labeled each individual cDNA molecule. TCRdb used MiXCR to reprocess the 5' RACE reads, holding one entry per CDR3 protein. This table has about 1.6 million distinct CDR3 sequences, about 32% appearing once. This clonotype appeared a few times. This CDR3 spans 13 amino acids. Germline-derived CDR1 and CDR2 are SEHNR and FQNEAQ (reference sequence). V lost 5 bases, J lost 7 bases, and 15 bases lay in between. V usage is TRBV7-9 and J usage is TRBJ2-7; D not resolved. Sample: blood. The TCR sequence derives from a woman aged 25-40 years in good health. The CDR3 DNA follows: TGTGCCAGCAGCGCCGAGGATTCACTTGAGCAGTACTTC. Residues: CASSAEDSLEQYF.